This TCR beta chain was retrieved from a study of shared clonotypes between healthy human individuals. Background on the study: The composition of the donors was a couple of women and a few men aged 18 to 49.

At a deep level, the assay was run. Using immunoSEQ multiplex PCR, the repertoire was profiled, and TCRdb retains in-frame clones only, with some absent. Found here are 450,000 to 700,000 clones, about 95% of them singletons; the top ten hold roughly 0.1%. CDR1 is MNHEY, CDR2 SMNVEV, per germline (reference sequence). This CDR3 region has 14 residues. V was shortened by 6 bases and J by 1 base, with 10 bases between the two germline ends. Notes on this clone: Its antigen is not known.

Regarding the study as a whole: The study generally estimated greater richness for naive than memory subsets. The low donor count limited represented genetic and exposure-history diversity.

Naive CD8 cells lacked CD45RO and underwent positive selection for CCR7, leaving out terminally differentiated effector memory CD45RA+ cells. The sample was naive CD8+ T cells sorted from blood. The source of this sequence is a woman aged 25 to 39 in good health. V and J are TRBV27 and TRBJ1-5, with D tentatively TRBD1 (6 bases). CDR3 region: CASRLQGSNQPQHF. Written as DNA, the CDR3 is TGTGCCAGCAGGCTCCAGGGGAGCAATCAGCCCCAGCATTTT.